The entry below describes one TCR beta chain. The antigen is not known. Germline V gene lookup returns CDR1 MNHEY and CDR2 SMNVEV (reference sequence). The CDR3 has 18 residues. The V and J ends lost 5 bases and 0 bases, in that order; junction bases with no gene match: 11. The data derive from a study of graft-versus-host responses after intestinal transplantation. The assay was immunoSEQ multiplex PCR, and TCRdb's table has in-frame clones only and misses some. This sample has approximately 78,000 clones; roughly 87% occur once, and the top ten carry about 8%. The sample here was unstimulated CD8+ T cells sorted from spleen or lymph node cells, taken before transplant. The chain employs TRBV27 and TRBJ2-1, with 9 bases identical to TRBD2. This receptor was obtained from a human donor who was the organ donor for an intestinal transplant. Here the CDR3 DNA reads TGTGCCAGCAGTAAAGGGCCTAGCGGGGTTTTCTCCTACAATGAGCAGTTCTTC. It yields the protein CASSKGPSGVFSYNEQFF.